The rows below give T cell receptor beta chains drawn from one sample of a study of cytomegalovirus exposure and HLA in healthy donors. TCRdb keeps only in-frame clones here, not all; method: immunoSEQ multiplex PCR. Among some 150,000 clones, around 67% were seen once, and the ten largest hold around 4.1%. Input material: PBMCs. These receptors all come from a man aged 18 to 30 in good health and CMV-seropositive. The CDR3 runs from the conserved cysteine through the conserved F or W. The D gene is left open where the match is weak. Only part of the rows carry a size: once, few, many, or a class if the clone is expanded.

v_gene,d_gene,abundance,j_gene,CDR3nt,CDR3aa
TRBV7-2,TRBD1,NA,TRBJ2-7,TGTGCCAGCAGCCGGGACAGGGCGACCTACGAGCAGTACTTC,CASSRDRATYEQYF
TRBV7-2,NA,few,TRBJ2-3,TGTGCCAGCAGCCAGGGAGATACGCAGTATTTT,CASSQGDTQYF
TRBV11-3,NA,NA,TRBJ2-3,TGTGCCAGCAGCTTCAGAGGCGGCACAGATACGCAGTATTTT,CASSFRGGTDTQYF
TRBV7-8,NA,NA,TRBJ1-1,TGTGCCAGCAGCTTAGATTCCTACACTGAAGCTTTCTTT,CASSLDSYTEAFF
TRBV28,NA,NA,TRBJ2-3,TGTGCCAGCAGTTTGACCGGACTGATAACTAGCACAGATACGCAGTATTTT,CASSLTGLITSTDTQYF
TRBV4-2,NA,NA,TRBJ2-1,TGTGCCAGCAGCCAGACTACCTACAATGAGCAGTTCTTC,CASSQTTYNEQFF
TRBV6-5,TRBD1,NA,TRBJ2-7,TGTGCCAGCAGTTACTTACCGGGACAGGGCCACGAGCAGTACTTC,CASSYLPGQGHEQYF
TRBV14,NA,NA,TRBJ2-7,TGTGCCAGCAGCCCCCGGGGGTCCTACGAGCAGTACTTC,CASSPRGSYEQYF
TRBV28,TRBD1,NA,TRBJ1-2,TGTGCCAGCAGTGGGGGGACAGGGATATTCTATGGCTACACCTTC,CASSGGTGIFYGYTF
TRBV4-3,NA,NA,TRBJ2-7,TGCGCCAGCAGCCAAGATTTAGGGAGCTCCTACGAGCAGTACTTC,CASSQDLGSSYEQYF
TRBV23-1,NA,NA,TRBJ1-2,TGCGCCAGCGGGTCCCCCACAGGATATCAAGGCTACACCTTC,CASGSPTGYQGYTF
TRBV5-1,TRBD1,NA,TRBJ2-5,TGCGCCAGCACCCGTGGACAGGGGAGGTTTTCAGAAGAGACCCAGTACTTC,CASTRGQGRFSEETQYF
TRBV11-2,NA,NA,TRBJ2-1,TGTGCCAGCAGCTTAGATCCGCCCGGGGGAGAGGCCTACAATGAGCAGTTCTTC,CASSLDPPGGEAYNEQFF
TRBV7-2,NA,NA,TRBJ2-2,TGTGCCAGCAGCTTGAGTTCAGGGTCCGACACCGGGGAGCTGTTTTTT,CASSLSSGSDTGELFF
TRBV5-4,TRBD1,NA,TRBJ2-2,TGTGCCAGCAGCATTACAGGGGGCCCCACCGGGGAGCTGTTTTTT,CASSITGGPTGELFF
TRBV2,TRBD1,NA,TRBJ1-5,TGTGCCAGCAGGGGGGACAGAGTCAATCAGCCCCAGCATTTT,CASRGDRVNQPQHF
TRBV28,NA,NA,TRBJ1-1,TGTGCCAGCAGTCCGCCGGACAGTATGAACACTGAAGCTTTCTTT,CASSPPDSMNTEAFF
TRBV6-1,NA,few,TRBJ2-3,TGTGCCAGCAGTGAGGATACGGGGGGCGCAGATACGCAGTATTTT,CASSEDTGGADTQYF
TRBV5-1,TRBD1,NA,TRBJ2-2,TGCGCCAGCAGCATTCAACAGGGGGCAGGGACCGGGGAGCTGTTTTTT,CASSIQQGAGTGELFF
TRBV30,NA,NA,TRBJ2-7,TGTGCCTTCACCCGGGTTTCCTACGAGCAGTACTTC,CAFTRVSYEQYF
TRBV7-9,TRBD1,NA,TRBJ1-2,TGTGCCAGCAGCCGGGGACAGAACTATGGCTACACCTTC,CASSRGQNYGYTF
TRBV7-9,TRBD1,NA,TRBJ2-5,TGTGCCAGCGGCTCGGGACAGGGGGCTCGAGAGACCCAGTACTTC,CASGSGQGARETQYF
TRBV5-1,NA,NA,TRBJ1-3,TGCGCCAGCAGCTTGGCCGGGGGATCAGGAAACACCATATATTTT,CASSLAGGSGNTIYF
TRBV14,TRBD1,NA,TRBJ1-4,TGTGCCAGCAGTCAAGGGGACAGGGTGAAAAAACTGTTTTTT,CASSQGDRVKKLFF
TRBV7-2,NA,few,TRBJ1-2,TGTGCCAGCAGGCCATCTAGAGGTCCCTACTATGGCTACACCTTC,CASRPSRGPYYGYTF
TRBV5-4,TRBD2,NA,TRBJ2-1,TGTGCCAGCAGCTTTGGCGGGAGCCAATCCTACAATGAGCAGTTCTTC,CASSFGGSQSYNEQFF
TRBV28,NA,NA,TRBJ2-3,TGTGCCAGCAGGCGCCTCACTAGCACAGATACGCAGTATTTT,CASRRLTSTDTQYF
TRBV5-1,NA,NA,TRBJ1-4,TGCGCCAGCCGCCCGAGTTTGCGAGGAACTAATGAAAAACTGTTTTTT,CASRPSLRGTNEKLFF
TRBV5-1,TRBD1,NA,TRBJ2-5,TGCGCCAGCAGCTTGTACAGGGGGTACCAAGAGACCCAGTACTTC,CASSLYRGYQETQYF
TRBV4-1,TRBD1,NA,TRBJ1-2,TGCGCCAGCAGCCGACCGGGACAGACCTATGGCTACACCTTC,CASSRPGQTYGYTF
TRBV7-3,NA,NA,TRBJ2-1,TGTGCCAGCAGCCCCGGGGGCGGAACAGGGGACCACAATGAGCAGTTCTTC,CASSPGGGTGDHNEQFF
TRBV5-1,NA,few,TRBJ2-3,TGCGCCAGCAGCTTGCCTTCGCGGGCCAGCACAGATACGCAGTATTTT,CASSLPSRASTDTQYF
TRBV4-3,NA,NA,TRBJ2-7,TGCGCCAGCAGCCAAGGATACAGTTACGAGCAGTACTTC,CASSQGYSYEQYF
TRBV5-1,NA,NA,TRBJ2-2,TGCGCCAGCGGGAGCAGAAGTCACACCGGGGAGCTGTTTTTT,CASGSRSHTGELFF
TRBV9,TRBD1,few,TRBJ2-7,TGTGCCAGCAGCAAGACAGGGTTGGGCTACGAGCAGTACTTC,CASSKTGLGYEQYF
TRBV7-2,NA,NA,TRBJ1-1,TGTGCCAGCAGCTCCGAGAAGGGTCAGGGGCGAACTGAAGCTTTCTTT,CASSSEKGQGRTEAFF
TRBV7-6,TRBD2,few,TRBJ2-7,TGTGCCAGCATCAATATAGCGGGAGCATTGGGCGAGCAGTACTTC,CASINIAGALGEQYF